These 10 T cell receptor beta chains originate from one sample sequenced in a study of metastatic and nonmetastatic thyroid tumors. Not a single patient had been given any form of treatment at any point before undergoing thyroid surgery. With MiXCR, TCRdb called clones anew from the PCR reads. The table has around 40,000 clones, about a sixth seen once. Specimen: blood. These receptors were collected from a male donor with papillary thyroid cancer or a benign thyroid nodule (not recorded which). Some clones in this sample may be carry-over from other donors' samples.

This clone has just one count. J is TRBJ1-1 and V is TRBV20-1; D perhaps matches TRBD1 (5 bases). The germline V gene has CDR1 DFQATT and CDR2 SNEGSKA (reference sequence). This CDR3 is built from 12 residues. V lost 5 bases and J lost 3, with 10 bases in between. Here the CDR3 reads CSAGRDHTEAFF. In DNA form, the CDR3 reads TGCAGTGCTGGTCGGGACCACACTGAAGCTTTCTTT.

Many counts were recorded for this clone. This chain joins TRBV19 and TRBJ1-2; D is perhaps TRBD1 (6 bases). V lost 3 bases to trimming and J lost 6 bases, with 14 bases between them. The CDR3 spans 14 residues. CDR1 and CDR2 (germline): LNHDA, SQIVND (reference sequence). CDR3 coding DNA: TGTGCCAGTAGTATTGAGACAGGCGGGCATGGCTACACCTTC. Translating gives CASSIETGGHGYTF.

This clone was observed at least ten times. This chain links TRBV7-2 with TRBJ2-3; 15 bases map to TRBD2. V lost 5 bases, J lost 5 bases, and 5 bases stayed unmatched. This CDR3 spans 16 amino acids. Germline lookup yields CDR1 SGHTA and CDR2 FQGNSA. The chain's CDR3 is CASSRGLAGGRDTQYF. The CDR3 DNA follows: TGTGCCAGCAGCCGTGGACTAGCGGGGGGGCGAGATACGCAGTATTTT.

This chain connects TRBV5-1 to TRBJ2-5, with unresolved D. The germline gives CDR1 SGHRS, CDR2 YFSETQ. Trimming removed 0 bases at V and 2 bases at J, with 14 bases between. The CDR3 is made up of 16 amino acids. DNA of the CDR3: TGCGCCAGCAGCTTGGGGGGATCTAGTAGACAAGAGACCCAGTACTTC. This gives the protein CASSLGGSSRQETQYF.

This clone was detected ten times or more. A much larger clonotype is one base distant, so this may be a read error. The gene calls are TRBV7-9 and TRBJ1-1; 7 bases align to TRBD1. Germline-derived CDR1 and CDR2 are SEHNR and FQNEAQ (reference sequence). V trimming: 3 bases; J trimming: 4 bases; junction bases outside the gene matches: 8. The CDR3 covers 15 residues. The CDR3 loop is CASSLRTGGPTEAFF. The CDR3 DNA is TGTGCCAGCAGCTTGAGGACAGGAGGGCCCACTGAAGCTTTCTTT. The full variable domain, rest sourced from reference TRBV7-9 and TRBJ1-1, is DTGVSQNPRHKITKRGQNVTFRCDPISEHNRLYWYRQTLGQGPEFLTYFQNEAQLEKSRLLSDRFSAERPKGSFSTLEIQRTEQGDSAMYLCASSLRTGGPTEAFFGQGTRLTVV.

A note on this clone: A much more abundant neighbour one base away suggests this may be a read error. The conserved phenylalanine or tryptophan is not found at the CDR3 terminus, so this likely reflects a read error. This chain links TRBV7-8 with TRBJ2-5, with 7 nucleotides matching TRBD2. CDR3 length: 16 amino acids. Germline CDR1 and CDR2: SGHVS and FQNEAQ. The V and J ends lost 7 bases and 1 base, in that order; junction bases with no gene match: 12. CDR3 DNA: TGTGCCAGCACCCTGGGGGTCGGGGGGACCCAAGAGACCCAGTACGTC. The encoded protein is CASTLGVGGTQETQYV.

This clone has a count of ten or more. The rearrangement uses TRBV7-9 and TRBJ1-2; TRBD1 matches at 7 bases. CDR3 length equals 13 residues. From germline, CDR1 is SEHNR and CDR2 FQNEAQ (reference sequence). V lost 5 bases to trimming and J lost 2 bases; unmatched junction nucleotides: 2. The CDR3 loop reads CASSRGQNYGYTF. The CDR3 nucleotides are TGTGCCAGCAGCCGGGGACAGAACTATGGCTACACCTTC.

The chain recombines TRBV7-6 with TRBJ2-7; perhaps TRBD1 as D (6 bases). CDR1 is SGHVS and CDR2 is FNYEAQ in the germline V gene. V lost 1 base, J lost 5 bases, and 15 bases lay in between. The CDR3 contains 15 residues. CDR3 coding DNA: TGTGCCAGCAGCTTAGAGCCGGGGACATCCAACGAGCAGTACTTC. Its protein product is CASSLEPGTSNEQYF.

This clone was seen repeatedly, ten times or more. The CDR3 coding sequence is TGTGCCAGCAACCTAGAAAACACAGATACGCAGTATTTT. Amino acid sequence: CASNLENTDTQYF. V gene TRBV12-3 or TRBV12-4 combines with J gene TRBJ2-3; D is uncertain. Trimming pared 7 bases from V and 2 bases from J, leaving 10 bases between. This CDR3 has 13 amino acids.

At least ten counts were recorded for this clone. This chain links TRBV6-2 or TRBV6-3 with TRBJ2-2, with TRBD2 matching 12 bases. The CDR3 runs to 15 residues. The V segment lost 7 bases and the J segment 7 bases; nucleotides outside the gene matches: 7. Germline loops: CDR1 MNHEY, CDR2 SVGEGT. The CDR3, as DNA: TGTGCCAGCACAGCTAGCGGGGGGGCAGTCGGGGAGCTGTTTTTT. This sequence encodes CASTASGGAVGELFF.